Given below is one T cell receptor (beta chain) in context. Its target is unknown. The ends lost 5 bases at V and 8 bases at J; junction bases unmatched: 7. This CDR3 region has 13 residues. The V gene's germline CDR1 is MDHEN and CDR2 SYDVKM. This specimen belongs to a study of cytomegalovirus exposure and HLA in healthy donors. Primers included in the PCR were 60 Vbeta and 13 Jbeta primers. Some clones are missing from TCRdb's copy, which holds only in-frame ones; the method was immunoSEQ multiplex PCR. The table records 200,000 or so clones, more than 65% of them present only once. Findings of the study overall: A few of the chains that were CMV-associated were confirmed in vitro to be specific for CMV antigens. Common viral pathogens seemed, in a later analysis, to connect with several of the most significant clusters. The availability of immune exposure information extended only to CMV serostatus.

This chain joins TRBV28 and TRBJ1-2, with TRBD1 matching over 8 bases. The sample comprised PBMCs. The receptor was derived from a man aged 50-59 years in good health and CMV-seronegative. CDR3 residues: CASSRQGALGYTF. The CDR3 region has the DNA TGTGCCAGCAGTCGGCAGGGGGCGTTGGGCTACACCTTC.